Given below is one TCR beta chain in context. The authors ran a second PCR of roughly 6 to 12 cycles using a sample-barcoded 5' primer and a J-beta primer mix. TCRdb analysed the 5' RACE reads with MiXCR anew, one entry per CDR3 protein. The sample has hundreds of thousands of distinct CDR3 sequences, 40% to 50% seen once. The sample comes from a study of blood T cells in healthy people across ages. Study summary: With template switching, about one barcoded beta molecule was captured per two T cells.

The CDR3 covers 13 residues. Germline CDR1 and CDR2: MNHEY and SVGEGT. V was trimmed by 2 bases and J by 2 bases, leaving 6 bases between them. Donors ranged from about 6 to 95 years old and were healthy Caucasians in Russia. Researchers report isolating at least 6 million PBMCs per sample. The sample was blood. The J gene is TRBJ1-1, the V gene TRBV6-2 or TRBV6-3; D is uncertain. The clonotype was recovered from a man in his sixties in good health. CDR3 DNA sequence: TGTGCCAGCAGTTACAAGGGCAACACTGAAGCTTTCTTT. This sequence encodes CASSYKGNTEAFF.